This entry lists 6 T cell receptor beta chains sequenced from one sample in a study of blood T cell repertoires in COVID-19. Produced via immunoSEQ multiplex PCR; TCRdb's table is partial and in-frame only. The sample includes under 300,000 clones, about 90% of them seen just once. The sequencing input was peripheral blood. These TCRs come from a woman in her forties with acute or convalescent COVID-19.

The rearrangement uses TRBV29-1 and TRBJ2-6, with D perhaps matching TRBD2 (6 bases). V lost 7 bases to trimming and J lost 0 bases, with 19 bases between them. The germline gives CDR1 SQVTM, CDR2 ANQGSEA. This CDR3 is 17 amino acids long. CDR3 bases: TGCAGCGCCGAGGGCGGGGACGGCCTCTCTGGGGCCAACGTCCTGACTTTC. It specifies CSAEGGDGLSGANVLTF.

The chain combines TRBV2 with TRBJ2-3; TRBD1 aligns across 8 bases. The CDR3 extends over 14 amino acids. Germline V lookup: CDR1 SNHLY, CDR2 FYNNEI. J was trimmed by 3 bases and V by 3 bases; bases with no gene match: 2. The CDR3: CASSEDRATDTQYF. In DNA, the CDR3 is TGTGCCAGCAGTGAGGACAGGGCTACAGATACGCAGTATTTT.

The chain combines TRBV10-3 with TRBJ1-5; D possibly corresponds to TRBD1 (5 bases). From germline, CDR1 is ENHRY and CDR2 SYGVKD. The germline V and J ends were trimmed by 6 bases and 1 base, with 16 bases remaining between them. The length of the CDR3 is 16 residues. For the CDR3, the DNA is TGTGCCATCAGCGCCACTGCTGGGGGGAGCAATCAGCCCCAGCATTTT. Translating gives CAISATAGGSNQPQHF.

V usage is TRBV2 and J usage is TRBJ2-1; 12 bases are shared with TRBD2. This CDR3 has 16 amino acids. Per germline, CDR1 SNHLY and CDR2 FYNNEI. The V and J ends lost 4 bases and 6 bases, in that order; junction bases with no gene match: 7. The CDR3, as DNA: TGTGCCAGCAGTGGGCCTAGCGGGGGGGCGGGCAATGAGCAGTTCTTC. This sequence encodes CASSGPSGGAGNEQFF. The whole variable domain, remainder taken from reference TRBV2 and TRBJ2-1, is EPEVTQTPSHQVTQMGQEVILRCVPISNHLYFYWYRQILGQKVEFLVSFYNNEISEKSEIFDDQFSVERPDGSNFTLKIRSTKLEDSAMYFCASSGPSGGAGNEQFFGPGTRLTVL.

The chain has TRBV4-1 and TRBJ1-1, with D unclear. CDR1 is MGHRA and CDR2 is YSYEKL in the germline V gene. V lost 0 bases to trimming and J lost 0 bases, with 5 bases between them. This CDR3 region has 14 residues. The CDR3 sequence is CASSQESVNTEAFF. As DNA, the CDR3 is TGCGCCAGCAGCCAAGAATCCGTGAACACTGAAGCTTTCTTT.

V gene TRBV5-5 combines with J gene TRBJ1-1; TRBD1 might be the D (5 bases). This CDR3 spans 16 amino acids. The ends were cut back, 0 bases at V and 0 bases at J, with 12 bases in the middle. Germline lookup yields CDR1 SGHKS and CDR2 YYEKEE (reference sequence). CDR3 nucleotide sequence: TGTGCCAGCAGCTTGGGGGCAGGGCGAATGAACACTGAAGCTTTCTTT. Its protein product is CASSLGAGRMNTEAFF.